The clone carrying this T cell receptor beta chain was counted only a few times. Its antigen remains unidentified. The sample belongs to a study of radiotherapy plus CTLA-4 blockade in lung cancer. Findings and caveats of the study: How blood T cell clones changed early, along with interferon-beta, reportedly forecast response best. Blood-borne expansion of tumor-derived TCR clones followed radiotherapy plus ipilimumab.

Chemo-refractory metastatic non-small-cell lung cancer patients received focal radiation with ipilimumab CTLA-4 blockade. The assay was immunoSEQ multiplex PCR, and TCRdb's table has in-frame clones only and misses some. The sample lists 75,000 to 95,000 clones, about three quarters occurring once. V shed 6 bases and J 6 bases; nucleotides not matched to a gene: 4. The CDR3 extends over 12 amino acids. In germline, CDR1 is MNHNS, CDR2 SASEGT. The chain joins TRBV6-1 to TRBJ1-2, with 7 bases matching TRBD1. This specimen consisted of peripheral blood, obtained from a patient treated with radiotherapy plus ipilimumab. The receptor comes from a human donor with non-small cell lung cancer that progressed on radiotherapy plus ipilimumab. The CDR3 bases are TGTGCCAGCAGCCTAGGGGGCAATGGCTACACCTTC. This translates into CASSLGGNGYTF.